Listed below are T cell receptor beta chains from one sample, sequenced in a study of cytomegalovirus exposure and HLA in healthy donors. Some clones are missing from TCRdb's copy, which holds only in-frame ones; the method was immunoSEQ multiplex PCR. This table holds approximately 100,000 clones, around three quarters found once. The sequencing sample was made of PBMCs. The receptors stem from a human donor in good health. CDR3s include the opening cysteine and the closing phenylalanine or tryptophan. The D gene is left open where the match is weak. Clone size appears in some rows only: once, few, many, or a class for an expanded clone.

>TRBJ1-1|TRBV18|-|-
CASSPPAGEAFF
>TRBJ2-3|TRBV2|TRBD2|-
CASSSRGGSDTQYF
>TRBJ1-1|TRBV5-1|-|-
CASSLAEQSEAFF
>TRBJ2-1|TRBV6-5|-|-
CASRESSGPYDEQFF
>TRBJ2-7|TRBV28|TRBD2|-
CASRSPSSGSLYEQYF
>TRBJ1-5|TRBV6-4|-|-
CASSDNPGADQPQHF
>TRBJ2-7|TRBV6-1|-|many
CASSEEGGTSYEQYF
>TRBJ2-1|TRBV5-4|TRBD2|few
CASSLGTSGRADEQFF
>TRBJ2-5|TRBV14|TRBD2|-
CASSLTSGAETQYF
>TRBJ1-5|TRBV2|-|-
CASSGFNLGGRQPQHF
>TRBJ1-5|TRBV7-9|TRBD1|-
CASSRQGPNQPQHF
>TRBJ1-3|TRBV4-3|TRBD1|-
CASSLFGQGDSSGNTIYF
>TRBJ1-2|TRBV28|TRBD1|-
CASSGTENYGYTF
>TRBJ1-3|TRBV5-6|TRBD1|few
CASSVGTGTGRTGNTIYF
>TRBJ2-1|TRBV6-1|TRBD2|-
CASSAARTSGSYNEQFF
>TRBJ1-4|TRBV19|-|-
CASRRGGPTTNEKLFF
>TRBJ2-7|TRBV6-5|TRBD1|-
CASSYSAGTGDGEQYF
>TRBJ1-5|TRBV25-1|-|once
CASQDSLSNQPQHF
>TRBJ2-3|TRBV28|TRBD1|-
CASSLLQGQGQYF
>-|TRBV7-2|-|-
CASSLGARTVYEQYF
>TRBJ1-4|TRBV5-8|TRBD1|few
CASSRNRGLGTNEKLFF
>TRBJ1-4|TRBV30|-|-
CAWYHPPPGKANEKLFF
>TRBJ1-6|TRBV6-6|-|-
CASSGRQGNSPLHF
>TRBJ1-2|TRBV19|TRBD1|-
CASSIIPRQGATF